Below, 15 T cell receptor beta chains from the same sample are listed, as sequenced in a study of shared clonotypes between healthy human individuals (dated by TCRdb to about 2020). The method behind the library was the immunoSEQ multiplex PCR assay. What TCRdb holds here is the immuneACCESS table cut down to in-frame rearrangements. Part of the clones is not present; checked against another copy, under half of the missing clones reflect an unresolved V gene, and the others are unexplained. The sample records about 870,000 clones, 92% of which are singletons. Less than 25% of the sample is in the top ten clones. CD8 naive samples consisted of CD45RO-negative cells that were positively selected for CCR7, yielding a CD45RA+CCR7+ population without TemRA cells. The sample was naive CD8+ T cells sorted from blood. The intended sense of this specimen's cell subset or site label: CD45RA+CCR7+. The source is a man aged 25 to 45 in good health.

Notes on this clone: At one end the junction does not follow the germline gene, possibly because of a read error. This chain connects TRBV4-3 to TRBJ2-1; 13 nucleotides line up with TRBD2. The V gene's germline CDR1 is LGHNA and CDR2 YSLEER. This CDR3 has 15 residues. CDR3 coding DNA: TGCGCCAGCAGTCAAGGGACTAGCGGGATAGGTGAGCAGTTCTTC. It yields the protein CASSQGTSGIGEQFF.

The gene calls are TRBV7-6 and TRBJ2-6, with a weak D call TRBD2 (5 bases). CDR1 is SGHVS, CDR2 FNYEAQ, per germline. Trimming cost V 5 bases and J 1 base, with 9 bases left between them. This CDR3 region has 15 residues. This CDR3 is CASSVGLSGANVLTF. The CDR3 DNA reads as TGTGCCAGCAGCGTCGGACTGTCTGGGGCCAACGTCCTGACTTTC.

J is TRBJ2-5 and V is TRBV5-6, with D possibly matching TRBD1 (6 bases). The ends were cut back, 9 bases at V and 3 bases at J, with 18 bases in the middle. Germline V gives CDR1 SGHDT, CDR2 YYEEEE. This CDR3 comprises 14 residues. The CDR3 sequence: CATTDSGFKETQYF. In DNA, the CDR3 is TGTGCCACCACGGACAGTGGGTTTAAAGAGACCCAGTACTTC.

With respect to this clone: Within the sample, other DNA sequences also encode this same CDR3. V usage is TRBV5-8 and J usage is TRBJ1-1; 10 bases align to TRBD1. After removal of 0 bases from V and 4 bases from J, the junction contained 0 bases not matched to a gene. From germline, CDR1 is SGHTS and CDR2 YDEGEE. This CDR3 has 14 amino acids. DNA for the CDR3: TGTGCCAGCAGCTTGGGGACAGGGGGCACTGAAGCTTTCTTT. Its protein is CASSLGTGGTEAFF.

In its sample, this clone was seen once. The V gene is TRBV10-1, the J gene TRBJ2-7; 7 bases are a match to TRBD2. The CDR3 spans 14 residues. V shed 4 bases and J 2 bases; nucleotides not matched to a gene: 5. Germline V gene sequence: CDR1 WNHNN, CDR2 SYGVQD (reference sequence). CDR3 in DNA: TGCGCCAGCAGTGGGACTAGTAGACCCTACGAGCAGTACTTC. As protein: CASSGTSRPYEQYF.

This chain connects TRBV6-1 to TRBJ2-7, with D tentatively TRBD1 (5 bases). Germline loops: CDR1 MNHNS, CDR2 SASEGT. Deletions cut 7 bases from V and 3 bases from J, with 16 bases between. The CDR3 is 14 amino acids. Here the CDR3 DNA reads TGTGCCAGCACCAGACAGCGAAGAGACTACGAGCAGTACTTC. This gives the protein CASTRQRRDYEQYF.

Only a few counts were recorded for this clone. This chain joins TRBV4-1 and TRBJ2-7; 8 bases match TRBD1. Trimming took 5 bases from V and 6 from J; bases not matched to a gene: 9. CDR3 length: 14 amino acids. Per the germline V gene, CDR1 is MGHRA and CDR2 is YSYEKL. This chain's CDR3 is CASSYRTGSAEQYF. CDR3 nucleotide sequence: TGCGCCAGCAGCTACAGGACAGGGTCGGCCGAGCAGTACTTC.

V gene TRBV7-9 combines with J gene TRBJ2-1; a possible D gene is TRBD1 (6 bases). Trimming removed 5 bases from V and 9 bases from J, with 11 bases in between. The CDR3 length is 12 residues. Germline V CDR1 and CDR2: SEHNR, FQNEAQ (reference sequence). The CDR3, as DNA: TGTGCCAGCAGCGTAACAGGGACTGAGCAGTTCTTC. This sequence encodes CASSVTGTEQFF.

The chain couples TRBV27 to TRBJ2-1; D unclear. CDR3 size: 14 residues. Trimming stripped 0 bases from V and 5 bases from J, with 8 bases between. CDR1 MNHEY and CDR2 SMNVEV come from the germline V gene (reference sequence). The CDR3 DNA follows: TGTGCCAGCAGTTTATCGCGGTCGGACAATGAGCAGTTCTTC. It yields the protein CASSLSRSDNEQFF.

CDR3 sequence (DNA): TGTGCCAGCAAGGCCGCCGGCGGTGAGCAGTTCTTC. Amino acids: CASKAAGGEQFF. The chain is built from TRBV27 and TRBJ2-1, with D unresolved. Trimming cost V 7 bases and J 9 bases, with 13 bases left between them. From germline, CDR1 is MNHEY and CDR2 SMNVEV (reference sequence). This CDR3 comprises 12 residues.

The CDR3 bases are TGCAGCGCCGGCGTACAGTCCAACACTGAAGCTTTCTTT. It is translated as CSAGVQSNTEAFF. The V and J genes are TRBV29-1 and TRBJ1-1; no clear D gene. The CDR3 runs to 13 residues. Germline CDR1 reads SQVTM; CDR2 reads ANQGSEA. Trimming left V 7 bases short and J 2 bases short, with 14 bases between.

The J gene is TRBJ2-1, the V gene TRBV4-1; D uncertain. CDR3 size: 13 residues. Trimming removed 2 bases from V and 8 bases from J, with 10 bases in between. The germline V gene has CDR1 MGHRA and CDR2 YSYEKL. CDR3 in amino acids: CASSQSFRDEQFF. The DNA for the CDR3 is TGCGCCAGCAGCCAATCTTTTAGAGATGAGCAGTTCTTC.

J is TRBJ1-5 and V is TRBV28; D perhaps matches TRBD1 (6 bases). This CDR3 comprises 14 residues. Germline V gene lookup returns CDR1 MDHEN and CDR2 SYDVKM. Trimming took 6 bases from V and 3 from J, leaving 12 bases between them. The CDR3 DNA follows: TGTGCCAGCAGGGAGAGACAGGTCAATCAGCCCCAGCATTTT. The encoded protein is CASRERQVNQPQHF.

In this sample, this clone turned up once. The chain recombines TRBV6-5 with TRBJ1-2; weak D call: TRBD1 (6 bases). Germline values: CDR1 MNHEY, CDR2 SVGAGI. The CDR3 sequence is 15 residues long. V shed 7 bases and J shed 3 bases, with 18 bases lying between them. The CDR3 DNA reads as TGTGCCAGCACCCTAAAACGGACAGCCGACTATGGCTACACCTTC. Protein sequence: CASTLKRTADYGYTF.

The CDR3 nucleotides read TGCGCCAGCAGCCAAGACCAAGGTCTCGCTGGAAACACCATATATTTT. It yields the protein CASSQDQGLAGNTIYF. The chain links TRBV4-1 to TRBJ1-3; D not certain. CDR1 and CDR2 from the germline V gene are MGHRA and YSYEKL. This CDR3 comprises 16 residues. Trimming stripped 0 bases from V and 2 bases from J, with 11 bases between.